This T cell receptor beta chain was documented in a study of blood T cell repertoires in COVID-19. Across the study: Acute and convalescent COVID-19 samples came from the United States, Italy and Spain. PBMCs, B-cell-depleted T cells, or T cells were the source of the cDNA or gDNA that made up the material.

Original handling: Reference gene primer amplification gave estimated nucleated cell counts. Measured with immunoSEQ multiplex PCR; TCRdb has only the in-frame clones, and not every one. V and J calls and clone size are copied from that table; D and trimming were computed from the DNA. The sample yields about 190,000 clones, 70% to 85% seen once. This CDR3 comprises 15 residues. CDR1 is SGHRS and CDR2 is YFSETQ in the germline V gene. V lost 5 bases and J lost 0, with 14 bases in between. The V and J genes are TRBV5-1 and TRBJ1-1; tentative D call: TRBD1 (6 bases). Sequencing was performed on peripheral blood. The TCR originated in a woman younger than 45 with acute or convalescent COVID-19. The CDR3: CASRPPTGMNTEAFF. The DNA for the CDR3 is TGCGCCAGCAGGCCCCCCACAGGGATGAACACTGAAGCTTTCTTT.